This entry concerns a single T cell receptor beta chain. Its antigen is currently unknown. This sample is part of a study of cytomegalovirus exposure and HLA in healthy donors. The study's findings and limits: Later genetic work tied a missense DCLRE1C variant to beta-chain V and J trimming. TCR beta V segments were, for the most part, productive about 87% or about 30% of the time in an earlier analysis. Presence/absence analyses rested on an assumption that sequencing depth was roughly uniform across donors. TCR beta chains numbering 150 to 200 were designated cytomegalovirus-associated.

Unmatched junction bases numbered 11, after V lost 5 bases and J lost 6 bases. CDR3 length equals 16 residues. From germline, CDR1 is SGHRS and CDR2 YFSETQ. The study ran its PCR with 60 Vbeta and 13 Jbeta primers. Assay used: immunoSEQ multiplex PCR; TCRdb lists only in-frame clones, some missing. In the table there are 200,000 to 250,000 clones, 70% to 90% of which are singletons. This TCR came from an older woman in good health and CMV-seropositive. Sequencing used PBMCs. J is TRBJ1-2 and V is TRBV5-1; 12 bases are shared with TRBD1. The CDR3: CASRTGTGGRLDGYTF. In nucleotides, the CDR3 is TGCGCCAGCAGGACCGGGACAGGGGGCAGGTTGGATGGCTACACCTTC.